This TCR beta chain appears in the sequencing data of a study of a mutant IDH1 vaccine in newly diagnosed glioma. Note on this clone: Antigen: not known.

Described time point: week 47, end of study. The investigators gave 300 ug of mutant IDH1 20-mer peptide in each vaccine dose, together with topical imiquimod. Between the trimmed V and J ends, which lost 0 bases and 5 bases, there was a span of 6 bases. Germline values: CDR1 GTSNPN, CDR2 SVGIG (reference sequence). The CDR3 length is 12 residues. The table came from immunoSEQ multiplex PCR; TCRdb's copy has only in-frame clones and leaves some out. The sample has approximately 52,000 clones; about three quarters are singletons. The chain has TRBV30 and TRBJ2-3; D not certain. This sample comprised PBMCs, obtained from a glioma patient whose treatment included an IDH1 peptide vaccine. The clonotype was recovered from a woman between 40 and 55 years old with glioma. Some clones in this sample may be carry-over from other donors' samples. The CDR3 coding sequence is TGTGCCTGGAGTGTAGGTCTAGATACGCAGTATTTT. Amino acids: CAWSVGLDTQYF.